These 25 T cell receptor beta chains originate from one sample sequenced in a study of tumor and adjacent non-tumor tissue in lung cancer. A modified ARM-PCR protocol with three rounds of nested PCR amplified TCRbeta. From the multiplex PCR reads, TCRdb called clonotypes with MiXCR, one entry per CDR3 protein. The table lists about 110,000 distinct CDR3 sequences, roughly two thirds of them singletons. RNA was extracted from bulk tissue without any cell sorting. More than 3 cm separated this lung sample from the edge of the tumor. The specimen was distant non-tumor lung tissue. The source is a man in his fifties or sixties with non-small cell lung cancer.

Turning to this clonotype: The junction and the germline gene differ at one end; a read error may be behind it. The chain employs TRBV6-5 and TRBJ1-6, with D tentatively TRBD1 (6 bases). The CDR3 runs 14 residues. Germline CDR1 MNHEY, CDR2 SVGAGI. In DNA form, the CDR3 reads TGTGCCAGCAGTTACTCCCAGGGGCGATCACCCATCCACTTT. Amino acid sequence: CASSYSQGRSPIHF.

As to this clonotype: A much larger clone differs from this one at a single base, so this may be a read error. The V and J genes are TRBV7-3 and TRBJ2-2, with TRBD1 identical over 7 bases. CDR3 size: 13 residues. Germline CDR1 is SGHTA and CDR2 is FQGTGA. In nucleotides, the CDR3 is TGTGACAGCAGCTCTGACAGGGCCGGGGAGCTGTTTTTT. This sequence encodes CDSSSDRAGELFF. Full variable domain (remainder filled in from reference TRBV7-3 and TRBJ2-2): GAGVSQTPSNKVTEKGKYVELRCDPISGHTALYWYRQSLGQGPEFLIYFQGTGAADDSGLPNDRFFAVRPEGSVSTLKIQRTERGDSAVYLCDSSSDRAGELFFGEGSRLTVL.

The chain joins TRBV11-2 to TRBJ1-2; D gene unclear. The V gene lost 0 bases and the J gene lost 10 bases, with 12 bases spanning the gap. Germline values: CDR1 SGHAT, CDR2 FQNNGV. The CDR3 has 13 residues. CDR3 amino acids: CASSLERTTDYTF. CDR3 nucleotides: TGTGCCAGCAGCTTAGAGAGGACCACAGACTACACCTTC.

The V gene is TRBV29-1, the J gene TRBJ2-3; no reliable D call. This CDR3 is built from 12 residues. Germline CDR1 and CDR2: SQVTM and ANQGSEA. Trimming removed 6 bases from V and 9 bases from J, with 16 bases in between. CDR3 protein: CSVQLGVTTQYF. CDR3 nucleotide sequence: TGCAGCGTCCAGCTCGGTGTCACGACGCAGTATTTT.

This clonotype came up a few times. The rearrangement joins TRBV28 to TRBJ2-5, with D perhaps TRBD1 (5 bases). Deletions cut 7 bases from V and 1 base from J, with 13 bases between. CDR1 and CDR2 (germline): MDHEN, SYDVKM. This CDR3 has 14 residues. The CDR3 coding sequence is TGTGCCAGCATTTCCCCCGACAGCCAAGAGACCCAGTACTTC. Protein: CASISPDSQETQYF. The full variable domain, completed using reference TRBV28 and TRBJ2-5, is DVKVTQSSRYLVKRTGEKVFLECVQDMDHENMFWYRQDPGLGLRLIYFSYDVKMKEKGDIPEGYSVSREKKERFSLILESASTNQTSMYLCASISPDSQETQYFGPGTRLLVL.

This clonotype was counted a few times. CDR3 residues: CSAIAGVGYEQYF. Written as DNA, the CDR3 is TGCAGTGCAATAGCGGGAGTTGGGTACGAGCAGTACTTC. This chain links TRBV20-1 with TRBJ2-7; 9 bases are a match to TRBD2. The trim removed 6 bases at V and 4 bases at J, leaving 7 bases unmatched. CDR3 length: 13 amino acids. The germline V gene encodes CDR1 DFQATT and CDR2 SNEGSKA (reference sequence).

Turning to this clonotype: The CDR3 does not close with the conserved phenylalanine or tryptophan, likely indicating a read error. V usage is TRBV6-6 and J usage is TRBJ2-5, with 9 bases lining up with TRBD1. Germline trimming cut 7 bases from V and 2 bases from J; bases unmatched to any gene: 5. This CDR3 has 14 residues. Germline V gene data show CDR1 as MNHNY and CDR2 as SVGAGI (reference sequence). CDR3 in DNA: TGTGCCAGCAACCGAGACAGGGGGCAAGAGACCCAGTACTCC. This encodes CASNRDRGQETQYS.

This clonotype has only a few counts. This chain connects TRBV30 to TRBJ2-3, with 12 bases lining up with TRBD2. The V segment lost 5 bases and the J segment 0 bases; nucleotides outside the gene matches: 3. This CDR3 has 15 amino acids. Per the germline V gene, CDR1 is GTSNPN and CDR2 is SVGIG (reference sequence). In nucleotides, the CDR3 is TGTGCCTGGGGTCTAGCGGGAGGGAGCACAGATACGCAGTATTTT. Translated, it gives CAWGLAGGSTDTQYF.

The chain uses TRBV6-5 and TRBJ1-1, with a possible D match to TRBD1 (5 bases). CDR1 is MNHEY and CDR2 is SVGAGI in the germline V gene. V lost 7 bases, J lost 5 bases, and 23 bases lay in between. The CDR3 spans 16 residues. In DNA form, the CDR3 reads TGTGCCAGCAATTCCAACATGTACCAGGGAGGAACTGAAGCTTTCTTT. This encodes CASNSNMYQGGTEAFF.

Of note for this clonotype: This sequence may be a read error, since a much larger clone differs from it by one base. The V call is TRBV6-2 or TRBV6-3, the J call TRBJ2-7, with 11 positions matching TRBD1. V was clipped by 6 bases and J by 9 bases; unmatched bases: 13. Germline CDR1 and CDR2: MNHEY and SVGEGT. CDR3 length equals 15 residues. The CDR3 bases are TGTGCCAGCAGACCCATCGGGACAGGGGGGAACGTGCAGTACTTC. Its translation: CASRPIGTGGNVQYF.

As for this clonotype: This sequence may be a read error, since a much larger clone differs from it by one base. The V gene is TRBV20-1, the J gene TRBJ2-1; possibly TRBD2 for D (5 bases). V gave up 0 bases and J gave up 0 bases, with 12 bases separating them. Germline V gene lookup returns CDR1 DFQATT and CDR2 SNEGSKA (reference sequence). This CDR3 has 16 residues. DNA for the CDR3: TGCAGTGCTAGAGAAGCGGTAATGAGCTCCTACAATGAGCAGTTCTTC. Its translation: CSAREAVMSSYNEQFF.

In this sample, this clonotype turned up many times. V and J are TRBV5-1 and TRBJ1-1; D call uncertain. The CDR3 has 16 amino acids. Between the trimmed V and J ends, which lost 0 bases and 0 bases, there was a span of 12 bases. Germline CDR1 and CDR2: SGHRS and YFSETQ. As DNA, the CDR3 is TGCGCCAGCAGCTTGGTCTCTCGAGGCATGAACACTGAAGCTTTCTTT. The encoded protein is CASSLVSRGMNTEAFF.

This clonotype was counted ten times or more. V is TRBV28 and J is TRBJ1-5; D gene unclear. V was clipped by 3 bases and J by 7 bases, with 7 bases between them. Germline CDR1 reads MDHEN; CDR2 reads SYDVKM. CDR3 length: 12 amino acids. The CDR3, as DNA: TGTGCCAGCAGTTTTTCGGGACAGCCCCAGCATTTT. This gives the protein CASSFSGQPQHF.

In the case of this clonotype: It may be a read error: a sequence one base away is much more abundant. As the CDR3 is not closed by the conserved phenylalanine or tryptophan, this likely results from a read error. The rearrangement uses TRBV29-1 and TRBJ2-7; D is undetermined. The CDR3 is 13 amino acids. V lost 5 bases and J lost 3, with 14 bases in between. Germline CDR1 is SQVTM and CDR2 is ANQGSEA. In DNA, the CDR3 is TGCAGCGTTCAGCCTAGGCTTGGCTACGAGCAGTACTTA. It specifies CSVQPRLGYEQYL.

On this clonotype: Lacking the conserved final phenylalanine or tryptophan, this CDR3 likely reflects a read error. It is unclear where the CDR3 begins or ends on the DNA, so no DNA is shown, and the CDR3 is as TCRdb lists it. The CDR3 loop reads CASRRTSGSSYEQYL. The chain combines TRBV11-3 with TRBJ2-7; the table gives TRBD2 as D, unverified against the DNA. The CDR3 spans 15 amino acids, including both terminal residues. CDR1 is SGHNT and CDR2 is YENEEA in the germline V gene.

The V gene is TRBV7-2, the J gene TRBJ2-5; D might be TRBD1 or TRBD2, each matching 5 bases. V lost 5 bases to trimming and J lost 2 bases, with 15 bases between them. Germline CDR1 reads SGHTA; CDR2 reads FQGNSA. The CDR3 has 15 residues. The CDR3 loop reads CASSPSRVQQETQYF. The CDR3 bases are TGTGCCAGCAGCCCTAGCAGGGTCCAGCAAGAGACCCAGTACTTC.

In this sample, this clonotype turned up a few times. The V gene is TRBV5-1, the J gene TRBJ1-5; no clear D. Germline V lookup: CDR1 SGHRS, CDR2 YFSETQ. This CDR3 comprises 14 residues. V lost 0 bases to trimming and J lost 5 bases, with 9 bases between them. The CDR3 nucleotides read TGCGCCAGCAGCTTGGAGGGTGGGGATCAGCCCCAGCATTTT. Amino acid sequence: CASSLEGGDQPQHF.

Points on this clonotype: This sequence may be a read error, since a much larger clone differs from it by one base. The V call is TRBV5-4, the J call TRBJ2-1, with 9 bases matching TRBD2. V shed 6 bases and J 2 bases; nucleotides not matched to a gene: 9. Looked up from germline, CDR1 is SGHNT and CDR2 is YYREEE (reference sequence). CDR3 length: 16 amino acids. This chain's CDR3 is CASNLSGSRAYNEQFF. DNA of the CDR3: TGTGCCAGCAACCTTAGCGGGAGCCGCGCCTACAATGAGCAGTTCTTC.

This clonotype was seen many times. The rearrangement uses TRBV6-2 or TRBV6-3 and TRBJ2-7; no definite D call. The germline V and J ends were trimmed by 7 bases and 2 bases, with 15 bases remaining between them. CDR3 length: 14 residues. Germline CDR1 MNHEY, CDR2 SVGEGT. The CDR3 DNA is TGTGCCAGCAAGCCGGCAGATCCTGCCTACGAGCAGTACTTC. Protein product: CASKPADPAYEQYF.

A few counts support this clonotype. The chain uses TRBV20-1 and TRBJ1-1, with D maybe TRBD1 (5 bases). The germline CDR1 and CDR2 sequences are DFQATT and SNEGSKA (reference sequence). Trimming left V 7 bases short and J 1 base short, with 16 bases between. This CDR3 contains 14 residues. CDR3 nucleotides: TGCAGTGTCTCGGACACTCCCCAGAACACTGAAGCTTTCTTT. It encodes CSVSDTPQNTEAFF.

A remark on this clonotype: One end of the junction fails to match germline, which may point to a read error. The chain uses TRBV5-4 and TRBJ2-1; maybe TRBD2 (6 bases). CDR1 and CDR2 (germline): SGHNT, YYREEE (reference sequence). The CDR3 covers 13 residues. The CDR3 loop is CASSDGLYIEQLF. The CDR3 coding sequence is TGTGCCAGCAGCGATGGACTATACATTGAGCAGCTCTTC.

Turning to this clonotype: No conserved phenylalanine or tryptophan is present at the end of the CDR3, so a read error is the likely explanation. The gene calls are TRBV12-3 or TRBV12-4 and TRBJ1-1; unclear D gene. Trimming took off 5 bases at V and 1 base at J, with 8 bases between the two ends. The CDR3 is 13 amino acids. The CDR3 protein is CASSQMENTEAFS. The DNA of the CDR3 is TGTGCCAGCAGTCAAATGGAGAACACTGAAGCTTTCTCT.

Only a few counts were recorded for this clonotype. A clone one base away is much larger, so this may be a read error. CDR3 coding DNA: TGTGCCAGCAGTTTCTCTGGCGCGGGACTCACAGATACGCAGTATTTT. This encodes CASSFSGAGLTDTQYF. The chain couples TRBV6-6 to TRBJ2-3; maybe TRBD2 (6 bases). Trimming pared 4 bases from V and 2 bases from J, leaving 16 bases between. CDR1 MNHNY and CDR2 SVGAGI come from the germline V gene (reference sequence). The CDR3 runs to 16 residues.

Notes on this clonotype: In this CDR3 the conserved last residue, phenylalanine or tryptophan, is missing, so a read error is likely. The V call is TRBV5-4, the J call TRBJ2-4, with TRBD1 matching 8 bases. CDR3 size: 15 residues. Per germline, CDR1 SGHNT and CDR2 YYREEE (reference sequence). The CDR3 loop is CTSSPGGLAKNIQYL. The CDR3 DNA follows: TGTACCAGCAGCCCAGGGGGCCTAGCCAAAAACATTCAGTACCTC.

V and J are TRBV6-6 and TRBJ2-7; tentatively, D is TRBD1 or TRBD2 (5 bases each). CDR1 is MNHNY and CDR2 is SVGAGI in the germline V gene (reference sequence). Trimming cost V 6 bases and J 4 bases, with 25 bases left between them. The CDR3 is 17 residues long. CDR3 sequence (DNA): TGTGCCAGCAGCCGGGGCAGGAGAATGGAGTGGACTTACGAGCAGTACTTC. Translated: CASSRGRRMEWTYEQYF.